Reported below is one TCR beta chain. Its matching antigen is unknown. CDR1 is SGHRS and CDR2 is YFSETQ in the germline V gene. The CDR3 extends over 17 amino acids. V was pared by 2 bases and J by 8 bases, with 11 bases of the junction left unmatched. Libraries were prepared by immunoSEQ multiplex PCR; TCRdb keeps only in-frame clonotypes and omits some of them. The table records about 48,000 clones, under 85% of them present only once. Using viral peptide pools, the ViraFEST assay grew out antigen-specific CD4+ T cells prior to sequencing. The culture ran for less than 12 days, and then CD4+ T cells were isolated. Subjects were given two BNT162b2 or mRNA-1273 vaccine doses. Prior SARS-CoV-2 infection was absent in the vaccine recipients, as shown by negative nucleocapsid antibodies. Cultures got half-medium changes with IL-2 on days 3 and 7. This entry comes from a study of vaccination effects on CD4 cells after COVID-19. Study as a whole: Researchers obtained post-vaccine samples at a median of 72 days past the second dose.

General study findings and limits: Infection-derived and vaccine-derived clones contracted markedly late after vaccination.

Sequenced material: CD4+ T cells from PBMCs cultured with HCoV-OC43 spike peptides, taken after COVID-19 vaccination. As for subset: HCoV-OC43 spike overlapping peptide pool stimulation. The receptor was derived from a human donor who received a COVID-19 vaccine. The chain is built from TRBV5-1 and TRBJ1-6, with 9 positions matching TRBD1. The DNA of the CDR3 is TGCGCCAGCAGCTTAGCGGACAGGGGAATCGGATATTCACCCCTCCACTTT. Its protein is CASSLADRGIGYSPLHF.